The present T cell receptor (beta chain) was sequenced within a study of T cells in Graves' hyperthyroidism and ophthalmopathy. Study as a whole: Peripheral blood samples were taken at initial diagnosis, prior to any treatment. Study-level points and caveats: Blood also showed most of the thyroid clonotypes that were expanded above 0.001.

Clinicians diagnosed patients from clinical symptoms, serum thyroxine and TRAb, thyroid ultrasound and orbital computed tomography. The study collected blood at first hyperthyroidism diagnosis, before any ophthalmopathy symptoms arose. CDR1 SQVTM and CDR2 ANQGSEA come from the germline V gene. CDR3 size: 17 residues. The germline V and J ends were trimmed by 6 bases and 2 bases, with 23 bases remaining between them. In this sample, this clonotype turned up a few times. The antigen remains undetermined. RNA transcripts gave rise to amplified TCR beta CDR3 regions. An initial round of RT-PCR targeting the TCR CDR3 relied on the HTBI primer set. TCRdb re-called the multiplex PCR reads with MiXCR, one entry per CDR3 protein. The sample has more than 350,000 distinct CDR3 sequences; about 17% are singletons.

The chain recombines TRBV29-1 with TRBJ1-3; no definite D call. The specimen sequenced was blood. This receptor was identified in a woman aged 30 to 39 with Graves' hyperthyroidism that later progressed to Graves' ophthalmopathy. CDR3 residues: CSVLSPRKGRPGNTIYF. The DNA for the CDR3 is TGCAGCGTCCTCTCCCCGAGGAAGGGAAGGCCTGGAAACACCATATATTTT.